These T cell receptor beta chains were read from a single sample in a study of shared clonotypes between healthy human individuals. The data were produced by immunoSEQ multiplex PCR, yet TCRdb's version contains in-frame clones alone and is incomplete. The sample contains 2 million to 2.5 million clones, under 97% of which appear only once. Sequenced sample: naive CD4+ T cells sorted from blood. The receptors shown here come from a man younger than 35 in good health. Each CDR3 is given without its conserved first and last residue. Clone size is not always given. Where it is, it says once, few, many or a class for expanded clones.

NA	TRBJ1-6	TRBV7-9	ASSPRQGSAPLH
NA	TRBJ1-4	TRBV19	ASSIPRTGDEKLF
NA	TRBJ1-1	TRBV7-9	ASSPYTQGPEAF
NA	TRBJ2-5	TRBV28	ASSLTRETQY
NA	TRBJ1-3	TRBV25-1	ASSEWWGDGNTIY
NA	TRBJ2-1	TRBV7-2	ASSFGTSSIYEQF
NA	TRBJ2-5	TRBV5-4	ASSSDRGSETQY
NA	TRBJ2-1	TRBV9	ASSVAGAPLNEQF
NA	TRBJ2-7	TRBV7-2	ASSPGRATYEQY
NA	TRBJ2-6	TRBV5-6	ASSFIEPYLSGANVLT
NA	TRBJ2-2	TRBV11-3	ASSPQGATNTGELF
NA	TRBJ2-7	TRBV4-1	ASSQEDSFSYEQY
NA	TRBJ2-3	TRBV7-9	ASSFPSGGGGSTDTQY
once	TRBJ2-5	TRBV5-4	ASSFDQFARGETQY
few	TRBJ1-6	TRBV9	ASSVEGGNSPLH
NA	TRBJ2-5	TRBV27	ASSLSGGRQETQY
NA	TRBJ2-5	TRBV6-1	ASSEGWSFQETQY
NA	TRBJ1-5	TRBV7-2	ASSLVGAQGGNSNQPQH
NA	TRBJ1-5	TRBV5-3	ARSLPTGLNQPQH
NA	TRBJ1-1	TRBV10-2	ASSTGGNTEAF
once	TRBJ2-7	TRBV28	ASSLSKTSYEQY
NA	TRBJ2-1	TRBV4-1	ASSHLRGGGMSYNEQF
NA	TRBJ1-1	TRBV10-3	AIGRNLNTEAF
once	TRBJ1-3	TRBV6-1	ASRSGHNSGNTIY
NA	TRBJ1-3	TRBV30	AWSVPREVNTIY
NA	TRBJ1-4	TRBV6-5	ASSLQGWDEKLF
NA	TRBJ1-1	TRBV6-5	ATKMGDTEAF
NA	NA	TRBV5-6	ASSSAGSPYEQY
NA	TRBJ2-1	TRBV9	ASSSTSRDEQF
once	TRBJ2-7	TRBV5-1	ASSPGSRDEQY
NA	TRBJ1-3	TRBV5-1	ASSPSGEGGNTIY
NA	TRBJ2-1	TRBV7-2	ASSRDVMYNEQF
NA	TRBJ2-1	TRBV11-2	ASSLGLAGVNEQF
once	TRBJ2-1	TRBV2	AIQAGVSYNEQF
NA	TRBJ1-4	TRBV15	ATSRDWTATEKLF
NA	TRBJ2-3	TRBV5-4	ASSPGKRNTDTQY